Below are 3 T cell receptor beta chains sequenced from a single sample in a study of shared clonotypes between healthy human individuals. Sequencing used immunoSEQ multiplex PCR; TCRdb keeps in-frame clones, though not all of them. The sample shows about 2.4 million clones, more than 85% of them seen only once. The specimen sequenced was naive CD4+ T cells from PBMCs. Stated subset: CD45RA+ positively selected. These TCRs come from a man between 18 and 35 years old in good health. Some clones in this sample may be carry-over from other donors' samples.

The rearrangement links TRBV28 to TRBJ2-7, with 8 bases lining up with TRBD2. There are 15 residues in the CDR3. Looked up from germline, CDR1 is MDHEN and CDR2 is SYDVKM. V was pared by 6 bases and J by 1 base, with 8 bases of the junction left unmatched. The CDR3 here is CASSPGGATSYEQYF. CDR3 in DNA: TGTGCCAGCAGCCCCGGGGGGGCGACTTCCTACGAGCAGTACTTC. Based on the CDR3 plus reference TRBV28 and TRBJ2-7, the full variable domain is DVKVTQSSRYLVKRTGEKVFLECVQDMDHENMFWYRQDPGLGLRLIYFSYDVKMKEKGDIPEGYSVSREKKERFSLILESASTNQTSMYLCASSPGGATSYEQYFGPGTRLTVT.

The rearrangement joins TRBV15 to TRBJ2-7; D is perhaps TRBD2 (5 bases). V was clipped by 5 bases and J by 4 bases, with 18 bases between them. Germline lookup yields CDR1 LNHNV and CDR2 YYDKDF (reference sequence). The CDR3 loop spans 15 amino acids. CDR3 loop: CATSAEWEFRYEQYF. CDR3 nucleotide sequence: TGTGCCACCAGCGCTGAGTGGGAGTTTAGGTACGAGCAGTACTTC.

The J gene is TRBJ1-3, the V gene TRBV4-1, with TRBD1 matching over 12 bases. This CDR3 region has 15 residues. Germline loops: CDR1 MGHRA, CDR2 YSYEKL. Trimming at V came to 2 bases and at J to 16 bases, leaving 12 bases not matched to a gene. The DNA for the CDR3 is TGCGCCAGCAGCCAAAAGCCGGGACAGGGGGCTGTAGTTTATTTT. This translates into CASSQKPGQGAVVYF.